This T cell receptor (beta chain) was retrieved from a study of T cells after posttransplantation cyclophosphamide. Sequenced by immunoSEQ multiplex PCR; TCRdb stores in-frame clones only, minus some. The table has 15,000 to 20,000 clones, around 94% seen once; the top ten hold 0.27%. V shed 4 bases and J shed 3 bases, with 13 bases lying between them. CDR3 size: 14 residues. The germline V gene encodes CDR1 SGHRS and CDR2 YFSETQ. Cells defined as naive were viable CD3+CD4+ or CD3+CD8+ and CCR7+CD45RA+CD45RO-CD95-CD27+CD28+. This related bone marrow graft donor gave peripheral blood on the day of marrow donation. As concerns this clone: Its antigen is unidentified.

Study-wide results and limits: Recipient CMV seropositivity and CMV reactivation strongly tracked TRB clonality. Later blood repertoires were often dominated by clones from the donor CD8+ memory compartment. Skin or GI-infiltrating T cells shared few TRB sequences with blood.

This clonotype was obtained from a woman between 45 and 60 years old in good health and a related stem cell transplant donor. The chain recombines TRBV5-1 with TRBJ1-1; D is unclear. The specimen sequenced was naive CD4+ T cells sorted from blood. The CDR3 nucleotides are TGCGCCAGCAGCCGTACCCCCGAGGACACTGAAGCTTTCTTT. Translated, it gives CASSRTPEDTEAFF.